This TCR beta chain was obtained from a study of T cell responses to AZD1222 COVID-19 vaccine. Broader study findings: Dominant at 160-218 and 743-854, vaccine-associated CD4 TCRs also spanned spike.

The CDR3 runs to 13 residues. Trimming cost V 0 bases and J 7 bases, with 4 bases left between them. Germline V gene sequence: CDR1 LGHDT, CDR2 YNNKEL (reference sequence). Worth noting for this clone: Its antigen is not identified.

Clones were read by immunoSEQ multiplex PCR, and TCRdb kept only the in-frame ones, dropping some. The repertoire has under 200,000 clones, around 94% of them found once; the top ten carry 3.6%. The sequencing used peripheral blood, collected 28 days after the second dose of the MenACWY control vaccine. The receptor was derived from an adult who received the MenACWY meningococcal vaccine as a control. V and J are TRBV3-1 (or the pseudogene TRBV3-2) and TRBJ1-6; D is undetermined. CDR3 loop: CASSQDLNSPLHF. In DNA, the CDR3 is TGTGCCAGCAGCCAAGACCTGAATTCACCCCTCCACTTT.